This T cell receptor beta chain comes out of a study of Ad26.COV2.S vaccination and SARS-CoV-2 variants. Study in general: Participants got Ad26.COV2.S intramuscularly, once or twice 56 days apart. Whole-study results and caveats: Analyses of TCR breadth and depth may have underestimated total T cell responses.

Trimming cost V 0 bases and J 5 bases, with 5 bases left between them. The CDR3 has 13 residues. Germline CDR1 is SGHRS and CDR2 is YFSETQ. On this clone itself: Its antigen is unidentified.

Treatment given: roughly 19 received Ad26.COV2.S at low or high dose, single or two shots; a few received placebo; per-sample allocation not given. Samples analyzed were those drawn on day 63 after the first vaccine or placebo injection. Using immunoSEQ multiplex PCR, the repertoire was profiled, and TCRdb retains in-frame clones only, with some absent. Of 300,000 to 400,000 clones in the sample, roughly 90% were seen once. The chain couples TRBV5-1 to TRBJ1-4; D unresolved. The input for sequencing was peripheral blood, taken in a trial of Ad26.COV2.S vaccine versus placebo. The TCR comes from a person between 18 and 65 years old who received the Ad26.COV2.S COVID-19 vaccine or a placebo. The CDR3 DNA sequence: TGCGCCAGCAGCTTGGAACGCAATGAAAAACTGTTTTTT. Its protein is CASSLERNEKLFF.